Listed here are 21 T cell receptor beta chains from one sample, sequenced in a study of cytomegalovirus exposure and HLA in healthy donors. Use of 60 Vbeta and 13 Jbeta primers characterized the PCR. Method: immunoSEQ multiplex PCR; TCRdb's copy keeps in-frame clones and lacks some. The table lists more than 90,000 clones, less than 80% of them singletons. Sequenced sample: PBMCs. The receptors here all came from a woman aged 40 to 50 in good health and CMV-seropositive.

CDR3 in amino acids: CASSQTRESQETQYF. Written as DNA, the CDR3 is TGTGCCAGCAGCCAAACTAGAGAATCACAAGAGACCCAGTACTTC. This rearrangement joins TRBV7-2 to TRBJ2-5; tentatively, D is TRBD2 (5 bases). Germline loops: CDR1 SGHTA, CDR2 FQGNSA. The V end was cut by 5 bases, the J end by 2 bases, with 15 bases between. This CDR3 comprises 15 residues.

The rearrangement uses TRBV7-2 and TRBJ1-1; D possibly corresponds to TRBD1 (5 bases). Germline V gives CDR1 SGHTA, CDR2 FQGNSA. The CDR3 has 13 amino acids. The V gene lost 2 bases and the J gene lost 6 bases, with 10 bases spanning the gap. This CDR3 is CASSLFRGPEAFF. The CDR3 bases are TGTGCCAGCAGCTTATTTAGGGGCCCTGAAGCTTTCTTT.

The chain has TRBV7-2 and TRBJ2-1; D remains ambiguous. Trimming pared 5 bases from V and 0 bases from J, leaving 11 bases between. The CDR3 sequence is 15 residues long. Germline CDR1 is SGHTA and CDR2 is FQGNSA. The CDR3 bases are TGTGCCAGCAGCACCTCTCCGAGCTCCTACAATGAGCAGTTCTTC. It is translated as CASSTSPSSYNEQFF.

There are a few counts of this clone. This chain connects TRBV5-8 to TRBJ1-5, with 9 bases matching TRBD1. The CDR3 has 18 amino acids. V lost 4 bases and J lost 0; bases outside the gene matches: 11. Germline CDR1 and CDR2: SGHTS and YDEGEE. The CDR3 DNA reads TGTGCCAGCAGCCTGGGACAGGGAAGGGGGTCTAGCAATCAGCCCCAGCATTTT. Amino acid sequence: CASSLGQGRGSSNQPQHF. Combining the CDR3 with reference TRBV5-8 and TRBJ1-5 gives the whole variable domain EAGVTQSPTHLIKTRGQQATLRCSPISGHTSVYWYQQALGLGLQFLLWYDEGEERNRGNFPPRFSGRQFPNYSSELNVNALELEDSALYLCASSLGQGRGSSNQPQHFGDGTRLSIL.

The rearrangement joins TRBV5-4 to TRBJ2-6, with 10 positions matching TRBD2. Unmatched junction bases numbered 7, after V lost 2 bases and J lost 2 bases. CDR1 and CDR2 (germline): SGHNT, YYREEE (reference sequence). The CDR3 consists of 18 residues. The CDR3 nucleotides are TGTGCCAGCAGCTTAGAAAATCTAGCGGGAGCTGGGGCCAACGTCCTGACTTTC. Protein product: CASSLENLAGAGANVLTF.

The chain uses TRBV5-4 and TRBJ2-3; 7 nucleotides agree with TRBD2. Germline assignment: CDR1 SGHNT and CDR2 YYREEE (reference sequence). The CDR3 is 16 amino acids. The V and J ends lost 1 base and 4 bases, in that order; junction bases with no gene match: 9. DNA of the CDR3: TGTGCCAGCAGCTTGAGGCGGGAGACGAGGGCAGATACGCAGTATTTT. This translates into CASSLRRETRADTQYF.

In regard to this clone: Relative to the germline gene, one junction end is altered; a read error may explain this. This chain connects TRBV25-1 to TRBJ2-7, with D possibly TRBD1 on 6 matching bases. In germline, CDR1 is MGHDK, CDR2 SYGVNS. This CDR3 is 11 amino acids long. This CDR3 is CASSAAGTLHF. In DNA, the CDR3 is TGTGCCAGCAGTGCAGCCGGGACACTTCACTTC.

This clone showed up just a few times. The chain has TRBV28 and TRBJ1-1, with TRBD1 matching over 11 bases. The V gene end was trimmed by 6 bases and the J gene end by 4 bases; junction bases not matched to a gene: 1. Germline V gene sequence: CDR1 MDHEN, CDR2 SYDVKM. CDR3 length: 13 amino acids. The CDR3 region is CASRGTGGTEAFF. In nucleotides, the CDR3 is TGTGCCAGCAGAGGGACAGGGGGCACTGAAGCTTTCTTT.

The chain has TRBV2 and TRBJ2-1, with 9 nucleotides matching TRBD2. V dropped 5 bases and J dropped 12; count of bases not matched to a gene: 11. The CDR3 consists of 14 residues. CDR1 is SNHLY and CDR2 is FYNNEI in the germline V gene. The CDR3 DNA reads TGTGCCAGCAGTTACGGACTAGCGTTTTTGTCGCAGTTCTTC. The encoded protein is CASSYGLAFLSQFF.

This clone occurred once. The V and J genes are TRBV7-3 and TRBJ2-1; D is perhaps TRBD1 (6 bases). Trimming removed 3 bases from V and 5 bases from J, with 17 bases in between. This CDR3 comprises 16 residues. Germline V lookup: CDR1 SGHTA, CDR2 FQGTGA. The DNA for the CDR3 is TGTGCCAGCAGCTTGCAAGCCGGGACAAACCACAATGAGCAGTTCTTC. This gives the protein CASSLQAGTNHNEQFF.

The chain has TRBV7-6 and TRBJ1-2, with D unresolved. Trimming removed 4 bases from V and 8 bases from J, with 17 bases in between. Germline V CDR1 and CDR2: SGHVS, FNYEAQ. The CDR3 is made up of 14 amino acids. The CDR3 DNA sequence: TGTGCCAGCAGCTCCTTGGACGGCACTAGGGGCTACACCTTC. This encodes CASSSLDGTRGYTF.

This clone was recorded once. The chain employs TRBV7-3 and TRBJ2-7; 12 bases line up with TRBD1. Germline-derived CDR1 and CDR2 are SGHTA and FQGTGA. The CDR3 contains 17 residues. V lost 5 bases to trimming and J lost 7 bases; unmatched junction nucleotides: 15. The CDR3 DNA reads TGTGCCAGCAGCCCTGACGCCGGGACAGGGGGCTTGGGGGAGCAGTACTTC. Translating gives CASSPDAGTGGLGEQYF.

The rearrangement links TRBV5-6 to TRBJ1-1, with 9 bases that match TRBD1. CDR3 size: 14 residues. Germline-derived CDR1 and CDR2 are SGHDT and YYEEEE. With 4 bases clipped from V and 6 bases from J, the junction kept 7 bases outside the gene matches. The CDR3 region is CASSPRDRAAEAFF. DNA of the CDR3: TGTGCCAGCAGCCCCAGGGACAGGGCCGCTGAAGCTTTCTTT. The entire variable domain, with the rest obtained from reference TRBV5-6 and TRBJ1-1, is as follows: DAGVTQSPTHLIKTRGQQVTLRCSPKSGHDTVSWYQQALGQGPQFIFQYYEEEERQRGNFPDRFSGHQFPNYSSELNVNALLLGDSALYLCASSPRDRAAEAFFGQGTRLTVV.

The V call is TRBV20-1, the J call TRBJ2-1; D possibly corresponds to TRBD2 (6 bases). Deletions cut 7 bases from V and 8 bases from J, with 12 bases between. Germline loops: CDR1 DFQATT, CDR2 SNEGSKA (reference sequence). The CDR3 is made up of 11 amino acids. CDR3 loop: CSVPGLHEQFF. CDR3 DNA sequence: TGCAGTGTTCCGGGACTCCATGAGCAGTTCTTC.

The chain has TRBV4-1 and TRBJ1-2; TRBD1 agrees at 7 bases. The CDR3 is made up of 14 amino acids. With 0 bases clipped from V and 8 bases from J, the junction kept 6 bases outside the gene matches. The germline gives CDR1 MGHRA, CDR2 YSYEKL. As DNA, the CDR3 is TGCGCCAGCAGCCAAGATCAGGGGGTTCGGGGCTACACCTTC. Translating gives CASSQDQGVRGYTF.

The chain is built from TRBV4-1 and TRBJ2-2; 9 bases are shared with TRBD2. This CDR3 spans 18 amino acids. V was clipped by 0 bases and J by 6 bases; unmatched bases: 11. The germline V gene has CDR1 MGHRA and CDR2 YSYEKL. The CDR3 spells CASSQDGVAGVKAGELFF. CDR3 sequence (DNA): TGCGCCAGCAGCCAAGATGGGGTAGCGGGAGTTAAGGCCGGGGAGCTGTTTTTT.

CDR3 residues: CASRDRAGGYTF. In DNA form, the CDR3 reads TGTGCCAGCAGAGACAGGGCGGGTGGCTACACCTTC. The V call is TRBV6-4, the J call TRBJ1-2, with TRBD1 identical over 7 bases. Germline-derived CDR1 and CDR2 are MRHNA and SNTAGT. V was pared by 6 bases and J by 7 bases, with 5 bases of the junction left unmatched. The CDR3 consists of 12 residues.

This rearrangement joins TRBV29-1 to TRBJ1-5, with 10 positions matching TRBD1. V gave up 5 bases and J gave up 5 bases; unmatched junction bases: 9. Looked up from germline, CDR1 is SQVTM and CDR2 is ANQGSEA. This CDR3 region has 15 residues. The CDR3, as DNA: TGCAGCGTTAGGGATGGGACAGGGGCGGATCAGCCCCAGCATTTT. It encodes CSVRDGTGADQPQHF.

V gene TRBV7-2 combines with J gene TRBJ2-7, with a weak D call TRBD2 (6 bases). The CDR3 consists of 16 residues. Germline assignment: CDR1 SGHTA and CDR2 FQGNSA. Trimming pared 0 bases from V and 0 bases from J, leaving 12 bases between. The CDR3 sequence: CASSLATSRSSYEQYF. The CDR3 DNA sequence: TGTGCCAGCAGCTTAGCAACTAGCCGTAGCTCCTACGAGCAGTACTTC.

V and J are TRBV6-5 and TRBJ1-2, with TRBD1 matching 9 bases. From germline, CDR1 is MNHEY and CDR2 SVGAGI. J was trimmed by 5 bases and V by 1 base; bases with no gene match: 8. There are 16 residues in the CDR3. The CDR3 DNA sequence: TGTGCCAGCAGTTACTTGGCCGGGACAGGGCCGTATGGCTACACCTTC. Translated, it gives CASSYLAGTGPYGYTF.

This clone showed up just a few times. V gene TRBV6-6 combines with J gene TRBJ1-4; no reliable D call. The CDR3 covers 11 residues. The germline V gene encodes CDR1 MNHNY and CDR2 SVGAGI (reference sequence). Trimming cost V 2 bases and J 13 bases, with 8 bases left between them. CDR3 in amino acids: CASSYGEALFF. The CDR3 DNA reads as TGTGCCAGCAGTTACGGCGAGGCACTGTTTTTT.